A selection of T cell receptor beta chains follows, all from one sample in a study of T cells after yellow fever vaccination. TCRdb called the 5' RACE reads again in MiXCR, with one record for every CDR3 protein. The table records 100,000 to 150,000 distinct CDR3 sequences, under 8% of them present only once. Sequencing was performed on CD4+ T cells sorted from PBMCs, taken less than 11 days after the first yellow fever vaccination. The receptors stem from a man between 18 and 29 years old who received the YFV17D yellow fever vaccine. Both conserved end residues are part of each CDR3. A D gene is named only where the DNA matches it firmly. Expanded clones get a size class; other rows say once, few or many, or leave the size out.

D gene	V gene	clone size	CDR3 length	J gene	CDR3 DNA	CDR3 protein
NA	TRBV15	many	17	TRBJ1-2	TGTGCCACCAGCAGAGATAAGGTCCAGGGTCTTAACTATGGCTACACCTTC	CATSRDKVQGLNYGYTF
TRBD2	TRBV5-1	NA	17	TRBJ2-1	TGCGCCAGCAGCCCAAGTAGCGGGGGGGCGACTTACAATGAGCAGTTCTTC	CASSPSSGGATYNEQFF
NA	TRBV12-3/TRBV12-4	many	12	TRBJ2-5	TGTGCCAGCAGTTCACGTATGCTCAGTCCTTTCTTC	CASSSRMLSPFF
NA	TRBV7-2	few	14	TRBJ1-2	TGTGCCAGCAGCTTACGTGGAGGGGAGGGAGGCTACACCTTC	CASSLRGGEGGYTF
NA	TRBV20-1	many	14	TRBJ1-4	TGCAGTGCTAGAAAGACGACGGCTAATGAAAAACTGTTTTTT	CSARKTTANEKLFF
NA	TRBV30	once	14	TRBJ2-4	TGTGCCTGGAGTGGCGGGGTAGCCAAAAACATTCAGTACTTC	CAWSGGVAKNIQYF
NA	TRBV6-2/TRBV6-3	many	13	TRBJ2-5	TGTGCCAGCAGTTACTCGAGGGCAGAGACCCAGTACTTC	CASSYSRAETQYF
NA	TRBV7-2	many	16	TRBJ1-4	TGTGCCAGCAGCCCCCCCGGGGCCGAAGCTAATGAAAAACTGTTTTTT	CASSPPGAEANEKLFF
TRBD1	TRBV2	many	15	TRBJ2-5	TGTGCCAGCCTCCGGGACAGGGGCGGGTCGGAGACCCAGTACTTC	CASLRDRGGSETQYF
NA	TRBV4-1	many	14	TRBJ1-2	TGCGCCAGCAGCCAACCGACGAAATCTTATGGCTACACCTTC	CASSQPTKSYGYTF
NA	TRBV7-2	many	14	TRBJ2-1	TGTGCCAGCAGCCAAATGCGACAGTACAATGAGCAGTTCTTC	CASSQMRQYNEQFF
NA	TRBV20-1	NA	16	TRBJ1-4	TGCAGTGCTAGAGGGGCCGGAGGACCCCGAGGGGAAAAACTGTTTTTT	CSARGAGGPRGEKLFF
NA	TRBV4-2	NA	13	TRBJ1-1	TGTGCCAGCAGCCAAGGAAAACAAACTGAAGCTTTCTTT	CASSQGKQTEAFF
NA	TRBV12-3/TRBV12-4	many	15	TRBJ2-2	TGTGCCAGCAGTTTAACCATGGACGGTGCCGGGGAGCTGTTTTTT	CASSLTMDGAGELFF
NA	TRBV20-1	many	14	TRBJ2-4	TGCAGTGCCCAGGGGGGCGTAACCAAAAACATTCAGTACTTC	CSAQGGVTKNIQYF
TRBD1	TRBV10-3	many	15	TRBJ1-2	TGTGCCGCGGCCTTTGGGACAGGAAAACTTGAAGGCTACACCTTC	CAAAFGTGKLEGYTF
NA	TRBV7-2	many	15	TRBJ2-1	TGTGCCAGCAGCTTAAGCCGGGGGTCCTACAATGAGCAGTTCTTC	CASSLSRGSYNEQFF
NA	TRBV20-1	many	13	TRBJ2-5	TGCAGTGCACCTCTAGCTGGCGGGGAGACCCAGTACTTC	CSAPLAGGETQYF
NA	TRBV5-8	few	17	TRBJ1-2	TGTGCCAGCAGCGTGGACGGACGCCCTCAACTCGTTCATGGCTACACCTTC	CASSVDGRPQLVHGYTF
NA	TRBV7-2	many	15	TRBJ2-2	TGTGCCAGCAGCTATCGGGGCCTGAACACCGGGGAGCTGTTTTTT	CASSYRGLNTGELFF
NA	TRBV7-9	many	14	TRBJ2-3	TGTGCCAGCAGCTTATTTGGGGGCCCAGATACGCAGTATTTT	CASSLFGGPDTQYF
NA	TRBV20-1	many	12	TRBJ2-1	TGCAGTGCTCGCCGGGACGTAAATAAGCAGTTCTTC	CSARRDVNKQFF
NA	TRBV3-1	few	12	TRBJ2-5	TGTGCCAGCAGCCAATATGAAGAGACCCAGTACTTC	CASSQYEETQYF
NA	TRBV5-5	many	14	TRBJ2-3	TGTGCCAGCAGCCAAAGGACTGGTGGAGATACGCAGTATTTT	CASSQRTGGDTQYF
TRBD1	TRBV6-1	NA	12	TRBJ2-5	TGTGCCAGCAGGAGGGGGCGAGAGACCCAGTACTTC	CASRRGRETQYF
NA	TRBV7-9	many	14	TRBJ2-5	TGTGCCAGCGCAGGGGCAGGGAGACAAGAGACCCAGTACTTC	CASAGAGRQETQYF
NA	TRBV5-1	few	13	TRBJ1-5	TGCGCCAGCAGCTTGGAGGGTTCAGAGCCCCAGCATTTT	CASSLEGSEPQHF
NA	TRBV7-2	many	15	TRBJ1-2	TGTGCCAGCAGCTTAGCCAGGACAGACCTGTATGGCTACACCTTC	CASSLARTDLYGYTF
TRBD1	TRBV7-2	many	15	TRBJ2-1	TGTGCCAGCAGCTTAGGGGGCGGGGACAGGGTACCGCAGTTCTTC	CASSLGGGDRVPQFF
NA	TRBV12-3/TRBV12-4	few	16	TRBJ1-6	TGTGCCAGCAGTCTGACGGGTAGCTCCTATAATTCACCCCTCCACTTT	CASSLTGSSYNSPLHF
NA	TRBV29-1	many	15	TRBJ1-1	TGCAGCGTTGAGGGTGGGGTCAGGGCGAACACTGAAGCTTTCTTT	CSVEGGVRANTEAFF
NA	TRBV6-5	many	15	TRBJ2-3	TGTGCCAGCAGTTACCGTGACTCCAGCACAGATACGCAGTATTTT	CASSYRDSSTDTQYF
TRBD1	TRBV5-6	NA	17	TRBJ1-2	TGTGCCAGGAGCCCCGGGCTCCCGGGACAGGGGGCCTATGGCTACACCTTC	CARSPGLPGQGAYGYTF
TRBD2	TRBV7-7	many	15	TRBJ2-3	TGTGCTAGCAGCCCTAGCGGGGGGATGACAGATACGCAGTATTTT	CASSPSGGMTDTQYF
TRBD2	TRBV12-3/TRBV12-4	many	15	TRBJ2-3	TGTGCCAGCAGGCTCATCGCGGGGGGGACAGATACGCAGTATTTT	CASRLIAGGTDTQYF
TRBD2	TRBV3-1	many	17	TRBJ2-3	TGTGCCAGCAGCCAAGTGCTTGAACTAGCGGGGCTCGATACGCAGTATTTT	CASSQVLELAGLDTQYF
NA	TRBV18	many	18	TRBJ2-1	TGTGCCAGCTCACCAGTTAGGAGCGGCTACCCTTTCTACAATGAGCAGTTCTTC	CASSPVRSGYPFYNEQFF